Listed here are 2 T cell receptor beta chains from one sample, sequenced in a study of control samples from healthy donors and cancer patients. Profiling relied on immunoSEQ multiplex PCR, and the TCRdb table lists in-frame clones only, not all of them. Counted here are 100,000 to 150,000 clones, roughly 95% occurring once; the ten biggest clones make up 3.6%. What was sequenced was blood. The receptors here all came from a man in his thirties or forties in good health.

The chain uses TRBV3-1 (or the pseudogene TRBV3-2) and TRBJ2-7; D unclear. This CDR3 is built from 14 residues. CDR1 is LGHDT and CDR2 is YNNKEL in the germline V gene (reference sequence). V lost 0 bases and J lost 6, with 12 bases in between. In DNA form, the CDR3 reads TGTGCCAGCAGCCAAGATCGATCAGGCGGCGAGCAGTACTTC. This codes for CASSQDRSGGEQYF.

This clone has just one count. The rearrangement links TRBV3-1 (or the pseudogene TRBV3-2) to TRBJ2-2; 9 bases are a match to TRBD1. With V trimmed by 2 bases and J by 6 bases, 7 bases remained unmatched. Germline V lookup: CDR1 LGHDT, CDR2 YNNKEL (reference sequence). The length of the CDR3 is 16 residues. CDR3 bases: TGTGCCAGCAGCCAATCGTTGAACAGGGGGCCCGGGGAGCTGTTTTTT. Amino acid sequence: CASSQSLNRGPGELFF.